The clone carrying this T cell receptor (beta chain) was detected ten times or more. Antigen: not known. The sample belongs to a study of early T cells in non-severe SARS-CoV-2 infection. Across the study: The chains were unpaired, and the sequenced material was bulk RNA from unsorted whole blood.

Study-level findings and limits: The VDJdb matching leaned toward anti-spike CD8 responses and overlooked private and CD4 specificities.

Unique molecular identifiers were affixed to single, distinct cDNA molecules. TCRdb independently ran MiXCR on the 5' RACE reads; one entry per CDR3 protein. The profile shows tens of thousands of distinct CDR3 sequences, around 6% of them singletons. V lost 4 bases to trimming and J lost 5 bases, with 12 bases between them. The CDR3 runs to 14 residues. Germline lookup yields CDR1 LGHDT and CDR2 YNNKEL (reference sequence). Specimen: whole blood. The chain joins TRBV3-1 to TRBJ2-1; no definite D call. The clonotype was recovered from an adult who was a healthcare worker with PCR-confirmed SARS-CoV-2 infection or an uninfected control (not recorded which). For the CDR3, the DNA is TGTGCCAGCAGCCCTCTCGGAGAAGACAATGAGCAGTTCTTC. Its protein product is CASSPLGEDNEQFF.